A single TCR beta chain is shown here with its context. Its antigen is unidentified. One entry per CDR3 protein results from TCRdb running MiXCR on the 5' RACE reads. Here the sample spans a few hundred thousand distinct CDR3 sequences, roughly 19% being singletons. These data are taken from a study of T-cell memory formation after mild COVID-19. In the study overall: Largely donor-specific sequence clusters came from a couple of donors. General observations from the study: From day 15 to 85, contracting clones were balanced between CD4 and CD8, whereas later expanders leaned toward CD4+. Clonal second-wave expansions that peaked on day 37 had unconfirmed SARS-CoV-2 specificity.

Between the trimmed V and J ends, which lost 8 bases and 0 bases, there was a span of 10 bases. The germline gives CDR1 MDHEN, CDR2 SYDVKM. The CDR3 totals 13 residues. The sequencing sample was made of PBMCs or a T cell subset sorted from them (not recorded which). The chain recombines TRBV28 with TRBJ2-5; D is unresolved. This receptor was taken from a young man who had mild COVID-19 (a few samples of this study predate the infection). Cell type and time point are not known. This CDR3 is CASGLAYQETQYF. The CDR3, as DNA: TGTGCCAGCGGGCTGGCGTACCAAGAGACCCAGTACTTC.